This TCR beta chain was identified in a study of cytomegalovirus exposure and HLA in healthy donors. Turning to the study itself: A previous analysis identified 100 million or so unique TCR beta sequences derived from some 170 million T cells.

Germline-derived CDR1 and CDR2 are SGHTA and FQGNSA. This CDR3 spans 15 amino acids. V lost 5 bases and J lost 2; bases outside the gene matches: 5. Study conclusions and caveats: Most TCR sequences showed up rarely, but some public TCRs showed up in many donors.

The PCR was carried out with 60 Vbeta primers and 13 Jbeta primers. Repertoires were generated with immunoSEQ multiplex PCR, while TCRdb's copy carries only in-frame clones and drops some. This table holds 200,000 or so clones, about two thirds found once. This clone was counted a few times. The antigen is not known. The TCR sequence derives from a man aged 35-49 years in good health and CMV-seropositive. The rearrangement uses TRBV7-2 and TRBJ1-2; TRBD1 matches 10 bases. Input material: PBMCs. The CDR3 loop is CASSMRGQGNYGYTF. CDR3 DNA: TGTGCCAGCAGCATGCGGGGACAGGGGAACTATGGCTACACCTTC.